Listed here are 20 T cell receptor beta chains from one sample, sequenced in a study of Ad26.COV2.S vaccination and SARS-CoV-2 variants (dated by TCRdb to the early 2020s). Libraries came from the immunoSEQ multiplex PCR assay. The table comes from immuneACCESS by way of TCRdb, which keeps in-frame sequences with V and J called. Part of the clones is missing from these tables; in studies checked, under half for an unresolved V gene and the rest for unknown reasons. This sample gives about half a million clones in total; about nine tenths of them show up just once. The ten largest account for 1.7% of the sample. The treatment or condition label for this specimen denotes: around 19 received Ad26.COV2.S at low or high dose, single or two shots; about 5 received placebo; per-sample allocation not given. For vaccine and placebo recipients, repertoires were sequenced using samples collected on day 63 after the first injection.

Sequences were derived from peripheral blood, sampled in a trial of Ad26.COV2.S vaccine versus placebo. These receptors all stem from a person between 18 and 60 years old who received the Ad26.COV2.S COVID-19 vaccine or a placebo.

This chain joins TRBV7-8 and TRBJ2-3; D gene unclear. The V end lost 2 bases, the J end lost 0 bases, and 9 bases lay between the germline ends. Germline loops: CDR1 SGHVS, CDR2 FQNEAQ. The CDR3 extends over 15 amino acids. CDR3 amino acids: CASSLTVPSTDTQYF. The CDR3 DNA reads TGTGCCAGCAGCTTAACAGTCCCGAGCACAGATACGCAGTATTTT.

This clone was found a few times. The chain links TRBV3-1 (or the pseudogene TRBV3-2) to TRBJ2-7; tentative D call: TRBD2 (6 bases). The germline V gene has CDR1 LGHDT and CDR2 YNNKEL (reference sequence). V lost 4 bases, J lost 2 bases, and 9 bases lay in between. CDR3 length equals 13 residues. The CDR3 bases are TGTGCCAGCAGCCTGGAGGGCCCCTACGAGCAGTACTTC. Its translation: CASSLEGPYEQYF.

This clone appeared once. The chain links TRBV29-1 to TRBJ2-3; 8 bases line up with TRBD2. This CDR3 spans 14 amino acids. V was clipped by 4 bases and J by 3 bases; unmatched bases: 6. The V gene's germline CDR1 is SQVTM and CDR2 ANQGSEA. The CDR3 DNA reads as TGCAGCGTTGCTGAGCGGGAGTTTACAGATACGCAGTATTTT. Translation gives CSVAEREFTDTQYF.

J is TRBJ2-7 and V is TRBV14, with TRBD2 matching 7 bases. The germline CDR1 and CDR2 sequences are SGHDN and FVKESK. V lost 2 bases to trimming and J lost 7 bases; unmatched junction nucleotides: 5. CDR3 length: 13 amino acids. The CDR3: CASSQPPGGEQYF. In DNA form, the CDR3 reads TGTGCCAGCAGCCAACCTCCCGGGGGGGAGCAGTACTTC.

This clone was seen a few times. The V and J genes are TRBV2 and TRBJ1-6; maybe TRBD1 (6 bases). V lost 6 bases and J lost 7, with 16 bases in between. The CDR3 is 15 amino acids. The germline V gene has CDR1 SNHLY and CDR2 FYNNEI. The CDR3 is CASRPRDTRNSPLHF. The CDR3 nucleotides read TGTGCCAGCAGGCCCCGGGACACCCGAAATTCACCCCTCCACTTT.

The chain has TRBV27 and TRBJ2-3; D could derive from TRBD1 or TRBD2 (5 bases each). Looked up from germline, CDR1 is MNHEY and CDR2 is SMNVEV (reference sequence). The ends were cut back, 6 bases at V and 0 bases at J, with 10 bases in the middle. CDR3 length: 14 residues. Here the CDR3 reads CASSPGPSTDTQYF. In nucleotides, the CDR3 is TGTGCCAGCAGCCCGGGACCTAGCACAGATACGCAGTATTTT.

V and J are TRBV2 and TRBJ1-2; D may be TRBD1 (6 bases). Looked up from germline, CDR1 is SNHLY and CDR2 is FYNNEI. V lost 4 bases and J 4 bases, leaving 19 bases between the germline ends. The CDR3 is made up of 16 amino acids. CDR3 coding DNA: TGTGCCAGCAGTGGGACAGTTCCACCGGATATCTATGGCTACACCTTC. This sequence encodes CASSGTVPPDIYGYTF.

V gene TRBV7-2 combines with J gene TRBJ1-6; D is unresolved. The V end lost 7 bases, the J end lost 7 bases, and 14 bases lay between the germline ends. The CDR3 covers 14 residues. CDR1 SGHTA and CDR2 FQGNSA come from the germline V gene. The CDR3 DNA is TGTGCCAGCACCCCTGGGGAGCCAAATTCACCCCTCCACTTT. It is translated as CASTPGEPNSPLHF.

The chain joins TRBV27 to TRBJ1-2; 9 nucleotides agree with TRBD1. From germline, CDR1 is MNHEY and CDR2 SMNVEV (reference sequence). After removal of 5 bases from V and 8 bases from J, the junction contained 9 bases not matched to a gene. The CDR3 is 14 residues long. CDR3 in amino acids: CASSTLLGTGGYTF. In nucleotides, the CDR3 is TGTGCCAGCAGTACACTACTCGGGACAGGGGGCTACACCTTC.

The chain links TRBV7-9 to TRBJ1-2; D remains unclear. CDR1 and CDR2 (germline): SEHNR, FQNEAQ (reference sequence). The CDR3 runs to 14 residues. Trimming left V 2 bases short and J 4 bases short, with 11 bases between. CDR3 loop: CASSLNSGTYGYTF. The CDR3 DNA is TGTGCCAGCAGCTTAAACAGCGGAACCTATGGCTACACCTTC.

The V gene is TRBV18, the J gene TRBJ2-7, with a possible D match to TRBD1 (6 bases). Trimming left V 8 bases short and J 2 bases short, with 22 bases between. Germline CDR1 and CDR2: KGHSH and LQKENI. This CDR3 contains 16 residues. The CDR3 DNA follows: TGTGCCAGCCCCGACCACCAGGGGACGAGGCCCTACGAGCAGTACTTC. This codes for CASPDHQGTRPYEQYF.

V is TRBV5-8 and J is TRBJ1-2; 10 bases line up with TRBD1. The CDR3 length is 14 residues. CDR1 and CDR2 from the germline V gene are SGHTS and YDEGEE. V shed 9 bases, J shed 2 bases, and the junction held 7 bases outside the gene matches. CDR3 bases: TGTGCCACCAGACAGGGGGCAGGGAACTATGGCTACACCTTC. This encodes CATRQGAGNYGYTF.

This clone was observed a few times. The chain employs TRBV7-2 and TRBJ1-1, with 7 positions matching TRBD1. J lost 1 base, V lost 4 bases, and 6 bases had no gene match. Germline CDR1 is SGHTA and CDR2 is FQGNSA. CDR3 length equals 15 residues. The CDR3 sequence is CASSWKQGTNTEAFF. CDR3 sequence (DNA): TGTGCCAGCAGCTGGAAACAGGGGACGAACACTGAAGCTTTCTTT.

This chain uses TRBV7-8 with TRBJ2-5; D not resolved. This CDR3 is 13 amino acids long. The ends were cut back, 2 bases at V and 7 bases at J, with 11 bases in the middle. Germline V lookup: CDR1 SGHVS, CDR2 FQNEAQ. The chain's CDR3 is CASSLMADVTQYF. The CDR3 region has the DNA TGTGCCAGCAGCTTAATGGCCGATGTGACCCAGTACTTC.

The chain's CDR3 is CASSELTGSGNTIYF. The CDR3 bases are TGTGCCAGCAGTGAATTAACAGGGTCCGGAAACACCATATATTTT. The rearrangement uses TRBV25-1 and TRBJ1-3; a possible D gene is TRBD1 (6 bases). CDR3 length: 15 residues. Deletions cut 1 base from V and 4 bases from J, with 11 bases between. Germline V lookup: CDR1 MGHDK, CDR2 SYGVNS.

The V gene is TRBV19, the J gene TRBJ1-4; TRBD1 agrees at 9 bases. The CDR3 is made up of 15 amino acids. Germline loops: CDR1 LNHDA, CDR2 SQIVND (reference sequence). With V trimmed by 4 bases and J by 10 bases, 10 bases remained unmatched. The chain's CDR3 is CASSTWTGAARKLFF. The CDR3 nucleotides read TGTGCCAGTAGTACATGGACAGGGGCGGCGAGAAAACTGTTTTTT.

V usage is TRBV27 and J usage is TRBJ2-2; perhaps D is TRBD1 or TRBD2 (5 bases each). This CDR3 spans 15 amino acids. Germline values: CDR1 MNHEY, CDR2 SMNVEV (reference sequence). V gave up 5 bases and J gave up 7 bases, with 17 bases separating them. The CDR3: CASSPQGALNGELFF. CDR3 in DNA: TGTGCCAGCAGTCCTCAGGGAGCTCTGAACGGGGAGCTGTTTTTT.

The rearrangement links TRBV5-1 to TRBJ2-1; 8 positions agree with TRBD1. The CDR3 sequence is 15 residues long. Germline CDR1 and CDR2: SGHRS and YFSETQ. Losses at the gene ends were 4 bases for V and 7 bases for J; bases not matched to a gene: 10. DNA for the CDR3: TGCGCCAGCAGCCCCCGGGACAGGCCACTTAATGAGCAGTTCTTC. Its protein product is CASSPRDRPLNEQFF.

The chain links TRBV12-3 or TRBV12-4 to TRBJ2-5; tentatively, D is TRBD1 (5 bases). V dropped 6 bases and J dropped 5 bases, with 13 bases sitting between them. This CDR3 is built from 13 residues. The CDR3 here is CASSSGRVETQYF. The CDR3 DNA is TGTGCCAGCAGCTCCGGCAGGGTGGAGACCCAGTACTTC.

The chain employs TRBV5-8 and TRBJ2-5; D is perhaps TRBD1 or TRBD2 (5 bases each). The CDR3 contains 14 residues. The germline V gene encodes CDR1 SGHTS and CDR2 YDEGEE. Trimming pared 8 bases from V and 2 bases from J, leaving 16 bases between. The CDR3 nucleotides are TGTGCCAGTGGGGCGGGCCAGCCACAAGAGACCCAGTACTTC. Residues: CASGAGQPQETQYF. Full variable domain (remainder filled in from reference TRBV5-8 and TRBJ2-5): EAGVTQSPTHLIKTRGQQATLRCSPISGHTSVYWYQQALGLGLQFLLWYDEGEERNRGNFPPRFSGRQFPNYSSELNVNALELEDSALYLCASGAGQPQETQYFGPGTRLLVL.